These 32 T cell receptor beta chains came from one sample sequenced in a study of cytomegalovirus exposure and HLA in healthy donors. The data were produced by immunoSEQ multiplex PCR, yet TCRdb's version contains in-frame clones alone and is incomplete. This sample has 65,000 to 75,000 clones, with 96% found just once. Sequenced: PBMCs. These receptors all stem from a woman under 30 in good health and CMV-seropositive.

The chain couples TRBV6-4 to TRBJ2-6; the D gene is possibly TRBD2 (6 bases). Deletions cut 5 bases from V and 3 bases from J, with 14 bases between. Germline CDR1 and CDR2: MRHNA and SNTAGT. The CDR3 consists of 16 residues. CDR3 amino acids: CASSLSGWSGANVLTF. CDR3 sequence (DNA): TGTGCCAGCAGTCTTAGCGGTTGGAGTGGGGCCAACGTCCTGACTTTC.

The rearrangement uses TRBV2 and TRBJ2-7; D is ambiguous. V lost 6 bases, J lost 4 bases, and 10 bases lay in between. Per the germline V gene, CDR1 is SNHLY and CDR2 is FYNNEI. The CDR3 loop spans 12 amino acids. CDR3 region: CASSVTTYEQYF. For the CDR3, the DNA is TGTGCCAGCAGCGTTACGACTTACGAGCAGTACTTC.

The chain recombines TRBV19 with TRBJ2-7; D remains ambiguous. CDR3 length: 13 residues. CDR1 LNHDA and CDR2 SQIVND come from the germline V gene (reference sequence). The ends were cut back, 2 bases at V and 6 bases at J, with 11 bases in the middle. CDR3 sequence (DNA): TGTGCCAGTAGTATATTTGGCCGAGGCGAGCAGTACTTC. This encodes CASSIFGRGEQYF.

The gene calls are TRBV6-5 and TRBJ1-4; 7 bases line up with TRBD1. The length of the CDR3 is 14 residues. V lost 8 bases to trimming and J lost 0 bases; unmatched junction nucleotides: 3. From germline, CDR1 is MNHEY and CDR2 SVGAGI. This CDR3 reads CASSGQPTNEKLFF. CDR3 DNA: TGTGCCAGCTCGGGACAGCCAACTAATGAAAAACTGTTTTTT.

The rearrangement links TRBV7-3 to TRBJ2-3, with 16 bases identical to TRBD2. The CDR3 covers 18 residues. The germline V gene encodes CDR1 SGHTA and CDR2 FQGTGA. With 5 bases clipped from V and 4 bases from J, the junction kept 9 bases outside the gene matches. The CDR3 sequence: CASSPHPGLAGGADTQYF. The DNA of the CDR3 is TGTGCCAGCAGCCCCCATCCGGGACTAGCGGGAGGGGCAGATACGCAGTATTTT.

V is TRBV29-1 and J is TRBJ1-1; 7 bases are a match to TRBD1. The V segment lost 5 bases and the J segment 1 base; nucleotides outside the gene matches: 4. The length of the CDR3 is 13 residues. Germline values: CDR1 SQVTM, CDR2 ANQGSEA. Here the CDR3 DNA reads TGCAGCGTTCGACAGGGCGCGAACACTGAAGCTTTCTTT. Amino acids: CSVRQGANTEAFF.

V is TRBV5-5 and J is TRBJ1-2; TRBD1 aligns across 7 bases. CDR3 length: 17 amino acids. CDR1 and CDR2 (germline): SGHKS, YYEKEE (reference sequence). The V and J ends lost 0 bases and 8 bases, in that order; junction bases with no gene match: 16. The CDR3 sequence is CASSLGRARGALGGYTF. The CDR3, as DNA: TGTGCCAGCAGCTTGGGGCGCGCCAGGGGGGCTTTAGGAGGCTACACCTTC.

This clone was seen just once. The chain is built from TRBV27 and TRBJ2-7, with 7 bases matching TRBD1. This CDR3 has 14 amino acids. The V and J ends lost 3 bases and 4 bases, in that order; junction bases with no gene match: 6. CDR1 is MNHEY and CDR2 is SMNVEV in the germline V gene (reference sequence). The CDR3 region has the DNA TGTGCCAGCAGTTTCCGTCGACAGGGTTACGAGCAGTACTTC. It is translated as CASSFRRQGYEQYF.

V usage is TRBV7-9 and J usage is TRBJ2-1; D gene uncertain. Germline V gene lookup returns CDR1 SEHNR and CDR2 FQNEAQ (reference sequence). The CDR3 runs to 15 residues. The ends were cut back, 3 bases at V and 5 bases at J, with 14 bases in the middle. This CDR3 reads CASSFLTEIHNEQFF. The DNA for the CDR3 is TGTGCCAGCAGCTTTCTTACAGAAATTCACAATGAGCAGTTCTTC.

The chain carries TRBV7-9 and TRBJ1-1, with D uncertain. Germline V gene lookup returns CDR1 SEHNR and CDR2 FQNEAQ (reference sequence). V was trimmed by 2 bases and J by 6 bases, leaving 16 bases between them. There are 15 residues in the CDR3. The CDR3 DNA reads as TGTGCCAGCAGCTTAACGGGTTCGGGTCCCGCTGAAGCTTTCTTT. It translates to CASSLTGSGPAEAFF.

V gene TRBV28 combines with J gene TRBJ1-2; D remains ambiguous. The CDR3 has 13 amino acids. Trimming removed 2 bases from V and 3 bases from J, with 7 bases in between. Germline assignment: CDR1 MDHEN and CDR2 SYDVKM. The CDR3 bases are TGTGCCAGCAGTTTAGGCAGATACTATGGCTACACCTTC. Protein: CASSLGRYYGYTF.

The rearrangement links TRBV7-2 to TRBJ2-1, with TRBD2 matching over 8 bases. CDR1 SGHTA and CDR2 FQGNSA come from the germline V gene. The CDR3 has 16 residues. The V gene end was trimmed by 7 bases and the J gene end by 8 bases; junction bases not matched to a gene: 16. The CDR3 here is CASNPGGGRPVHEQFF. CDR3 nucleotide sequence: TGTGCCAGCAACCCAGGCGGCGGGAGGCCCGTCCATGAGCAGTTCTTC. Variable domain in full (rest from reference TRBV7-2 and TRBJ2-1): GAGVSQSPSNKVTEKGKDVELRCDPISGHTALYWYRQSLGQGLEFLIYFQGNSAPDKSGLPSDRFSAERTGGSVSTLTIQRTQQEDSAVYLCASNPGGGRPVHEQFFGPGTRLTVL.

The genes are TRBV9 and TRBJ1-1; D not resolved. The V gene's germline CDR1 is SGDLS and CDR2 YYNGEE. There are 14 residues in the CDR3. The ends were cut back, 2 bases at V and 3 bases at J, with 11 bases in the middle. The CDR3 DNA is TGTGCCAGCAGCGTCGACTCACAACACACTGAAGCTTTCTTT. It encodes CASSVDSQHTEAFF.

This chain joins TRBV28 and TRBJ2-2; D is perhaps TRBD1 (6 bases). CDR1 and CDR2 (germline): MDHEN, SYDVKM. V was shortened by 4 bases and J by 5 bases, with 14 bases between the two germline ends. This CDR3 has 15 residues. The CDR3 DNA sequence: TGTGCCAGCAGTTCGACACCCAGGGGAACCGGGGAGCTGTTTTTT. Its protein product is CASSSTPRGTGELFF.

The rearrangement uses TRBV9 and TRBJ2-2; D unresolved. From germline, CDR1 is SGDLS and CDR2 YYNGEE. V lost 2 bases and J 6 bases, leaving 8 bases between the germline ends. The CDR3 length is 13 residues. The CDR3 DNA reads TGTGCCAGCAGCGTTTCTATTTCCGGGGAGCTGTTTTTT. It yields the protein CASSVSISGELFF.

This chain joins TRBV27 and TRBJ2-7; a weak D match, TRBD1 (5 bases). The germline gives CDR1 MNHEY, CDR2 SMNVEV (reference sequence). CDR3 length: 14 amino acids. V was shortened by 6 bases and J by 0 bases, with 12 bases between the two germline ends. In nucleotides, the CDR3 is TGTGCCAGCAGCCTAGGGGCCAGCTCCTACGAGCAGTACTTC. It specifies CASSLGASSYEQYF.

The gene calls are TRBV5-1 and TRBJ1-3; possible D gene TRBD1, 6 bases. Germline V gene data show CDR1 as SGHRS and CDR2 as YFSETQ. Trimming cost V 4 bases and J 0 bases, with 14 bases left between them. This CDR3 region has 16 residues. The DNA for the CDR3 is TGCGCCAGCAGCCCCCGACTGGACAGCTCTGGAAACACCATATATTTT. Translating gives CASSPRLDSSGNTIYF. The full variable domain, with the rest looked up from reference TRBV5-1 and TRBJ1-3, is KAGVTQTPRYLIKTRGQQVTLSCSPISGHRSVSWYQQTPGQGLQFLFEYFSETQRNKGNFPGRFSGRQFSNSRSEMNVSTLELGDSALYLCASSPRLDSSGNTIYFGEGSWLTVV.

The chain combines TRBV5-5 with TRBJ2-3; the match to TRBD2 covers 14 bases. The CDR3 runs to 18 residues. V was pared by 4 bases and J by 5 bases, with 12 bases of the junction left unmatched. The germline gives CDR1 SGHKS, CDR2 YYEKEE (reference sequence). The CDR3 reads CASSKGLAGVLGKDTQYF. In nucleotides, the CDR3 is TGTGCCAGCAGCAAGGGACTAGCGGGAGTCCTAGGTAAAGATACGCAGTATTTT.

V usage is TRBV2 and J usage is TRBJ2-1, with 8 positions matching TRBD1. CDR1 is SNHLY and CDR2 is FYNNEI in the germline V gene. Trimming cost V 6 bases and J 3 bases; bases outside gene matches: 7. This CDR3 has 15 residues. CDR3 DNA sequence: TGTGCCAGCAGAGCGCAGGGGGCCAACTACAATGAGCAGTTCTTC. Translation gives CASRAQGANYNEQFF. Supplemented by reference TRBV2 and TRBJ2-1, the full variable domain reads EPEVTQTPSHQVTQMGQEVILRCVPISNHLYFYWYRQILGQKVEFLVSFYNNEISEKSEIFDDQFSVERPDGSNFTLKIRSTKLEDSAMYFCASRAQGANYNEQFFGPGTRLTVL.

The rearrangement links TRBV28 to TRBJ1-5; D possibly corresponds to TRBD1 (6 bases). The CDR3 extends over 15 amino acids. V was clipped by 1 base and J by 6 bases, with 13 bases between them. Germline V gene lookup returns CDR1 MDHEN and CDR2 SYDVKM. The chain's CDR3 is CASSLSQGTGQPQHF. Written as DNA, the CDR3 is TGTGCCAGCAGTTTATCCCAGGGGACGGGTCAGCCCCAGCATTTT.

This clone was observed a few times. This sequence joins TRBV29-1 and TRBJ2-7, with TRBD2 matching 12 bases. Trimming cost V 4 bases and J 6 bases; bases outside gene matches: 4. Germline V gives CDR1 SQVTM, CDR2 ANQGSEA. The CDR3 is 13 residues long. The CDR3 nucleotides read TGCAGCGTTGGACTAGCGGGAGAGGTCGAGCAGTACTTC. Protein: CSVGLAGEVEQYF.

The chain couples TRBV4-2 to TRBJ2-1; 10 bases are shared with TRBD2. The CDR3 runs 19 residues. Germline lookup yields CDR1 LGHNA and CDR2 YNFKEQ. The J segment lost 2 bases and the V segment lost 1 base, leaving 11 bases of the junction unmatched. CDR3 bases: TGTGCCAGCAGCCAAGCTGTTCTAGCGGGAGCGACAACCTACAATGAGCAGTTCTTC. It encodes CASSQAVLAGATTYNEQFF.

The V gene is TRBV28, the J gene TRBJ1-3; D unclear. Trimming cost V 5 bases and J 3 bases, with 14 bases left between them. Germline values: CDR1 MDHEN, CDR2 SYDVKM. There are 15 residues in the CDR3. CDR3 in amino acids: CASSARSIYGNTIYF. CDR3 bases: TGTGCCAGCAGTGCCCGGTCTATATATGGAAACACCATATATTTT.

The V and J genes are TRBV14 and TRBJ2-1, with D possibly TRBD2 on 5 matching bases. The CDR3 is 15 residues long. V lost 1 base to trimming and J lost 6 bases, with 13 bases between them. Germline CDR1 reads SGHDN; CDR2 reads FVKESK. In DNA, the CDR3 is TGTGCCAGCAGCCAAGGACGCCGAGAGGGCAATGAGCAGTTCTTC. Its protein product is CASSQGRREGNEQFF.

The chain is built from TRBV7-2 and TRBJ2-2; D remains unclear. V lost 4 bases and J 5 bases, leaving 8 bases between the germline ends. CDR1 and CDR2 from the germline V gene are SGHTA and FQGNSA. This CDR3 contains 13 residues. In nucleotides, the CDR3 is TGTGCCAGCAGCTACGACAAGACCGGGGAGCTGTTTTTT. Its protein is CASSYDKTGELFF.

The DNA of the CDR3 is TGTGCCAGCAGTTTTCCAGGGGGGTTTCAAGAGACCCAGTACTTC. Protein product: CASSFPGGFQETQYF. This chain connects TRBV28 to TRBJ2-5; possible D gene TRBD1, 7 bases. The CDR3 is 15 residues long. Per the germline V gene, CDR1 is MDHEN and CDR2 is SYDVKM. V lost 3 bases and J lost 2, with 13 bases in between.

In its sample, this clone was seen once. At one of its ends the junction is not consistent with the germline gene, which may arise from a read error. V is TRBV7-7 and J is TRBJ2-5; unclear D gene. The CDR3 runs to 13 residues. Germline CDR1 SSHAT, CDR2 FNYEAQ (reference sequence). The CDR3 spells CASSLGQQETQYF. CDR3 in DNA: TGTGCTAGCAGCTTAGGGCAGCAAGAGACCCAGTACTTC.

The chain links TRBV28 to TRBJ2-7; possible D gene TRBD1, 6 bases. The length of the CDR3 is 11 residues. The germline gives CDR1 MDHEN, CDR2 SYDVKM. Trimming cost V 10 bases and J 3 bases, with 10 bases left between them. CDR3 sequence (DNA): TGTGCCACTACACAGGGCTACGAGCAGTACTTC. It is translated as CATTQGYEQYF.

The chain recombines TRBV29-1 with TRBJ2-7, with a weak D call TRBD1 (6 bases). The germline CDR1 and CDR2 sequences are SQVTM and ANQGSEA. CDR3 length: 13 amino acids. The V end was cut by 6 bases, the J end by 5 bases, with 17 bases between. In nucleotides, the CDR3 is TGCAGCGTCTTGTGGGGCAGGGGCCACGAGCAGTACTTC. Amino acids: CSVLWGRGHEQYF.

This clone is a singleton in its sample. V gene TRBV25-1 combines with J gene TRBJ2-1; weak D call: TRBD1 (5 bases). In germline, CDR1 is MGHDK, CDR2 SYGVNS. This CDR3 is 13 amino acids long. V lost 5 bases, J lost 7 bases, and 12 bases lay in between. As DNA, the CDR3 is TGTGCCAGCAGTCGGTCAGGGTGGAATGAGCAGTTCTTC. This translates into CASSRSGWNEQFF.

In its sample, this clone was seen a few times. The chain couples TRBV11-2 to TRBJ2-7, with D hard to call. Germline V lookup: CDR1 SGHAT, CDR2 FQNNGV. V was shortened by 0 bases and J by 2 bases, with 8 bases between the two germline ends. The CDR3 runs 14 residues. The CDR3 loop is CASSLEASAYEQYF. CDR3 coding DNA: TGTGCCAGCAGCTTAGAAGCGTCCGCCTACGAGCAGTACTTC.

The chain uses TRBV29-1 and TRBJ2-7, with TRBD1 matching 8 bases. The V gene end was trimmed by 4 bases and the J gene end by 4 bases; junction bases not matched to a gene: 6. Germline CDR1 SQVTM, CDR2 ANQGSEA. The CDR3 runs to 13 residues. CDR3 amino acids: CSVGAGGGYEQYF. The DNA for the CDR3 is TGCAGCGTTGGGGCAGGGGGCGGGTACGAGCAGTACTTC.